This TCR beta chain was identified during a study of T cells after yellow fever vaccination. Overall study context: Where fractions had low cell numbers, libraries were prepared from them with the SMART-Seq v4 Ultra Low Input RNA kit. The study, taken as a whole, reports: The appearance of a small share of clonotypes in both CD4 and CD8 compartments was observed. One caveat is that FACS-sorted repertoires could contain abundant clonotypes contaminating from the bulk population.

This clonotype was recorded a few times. Its target is unknown. This CDR3 has 17 residues. Germline CDR1 reads LGHNA; CDR2 reads YNFKEQ. V trimming: 1 base; J trimming: 1 base; junction bases outside the gene matches: 4. Synthesis of TCR cDNA relied on 5'RACE template switching, which attached a universal primer site and UMIs. A single record per CDR3 protein comes from TCRdb applying MiXCR to the 5' RACE reads. The sample has under 300,000 distinct CDR3 sequences; less than 9% are singletons. The J gene is TRBJ2-6, the V gene TRBV4-2; 7 nucleotides line up with TRBD1. This clonotype originated in a man aged 25 to 45 who received the YFV17D yellow fever vaccine. The input for sequencing was CD4+ T cells sorted from PBMCs, taken 15 days after the yellow fever booster vaccination. For the CDR3, the DNA is TGTGCCAGCAGCCAAGGCCCAGGGGGATCTGGGGCCAACGTCCTGACTTTC. Translated, it gives CASSQGPGGSGANVLTF.